The clone carrying this T cell receptor beta chain has ten or more counts. Clinical symptoms, serum thyroxine, TRAb, thyroid ultrasound and orbital computed tomography informed diagnoses. The PBMCs were taken from under 12 ml of fresh peripheral blood. These data belong to a study of T cells in Graves' hyperthyroidism and ophthalmopathy. Amplification of TCR beta CDR3 regions used RNA as the template. The HTBI set primed first-round TCR CDR3 RT-PCR. TCRdb reprocessed the multiplex PCR reads via MiXCR and lists one record per CDR3 protein. The table lists fewer than 550,000 distinct CDR3 sequences, 15% to 19% of them singletons. Trimming cost V 5 bases and J 5 bases, with 19 bases left between them. This CDR3 comprises 16 residues. The V gene's germline CDR1 is MNHNS and CDR2 SASEGT.

What was sequenced was blood. This chain links TRBV6-1 with TRBJ1-5; D perhaps matches TRBD1 (6 bases). The sequence derives from a young woman with Graves' hyperthyroidism. This chain's CDR3 is CASSPFQQGIDQPQHF. The CDR3 nucleotides read TGTGCCAGCAGTCCATTCCAACAGGGAATCGATCAGCCCCAGCATTTT.